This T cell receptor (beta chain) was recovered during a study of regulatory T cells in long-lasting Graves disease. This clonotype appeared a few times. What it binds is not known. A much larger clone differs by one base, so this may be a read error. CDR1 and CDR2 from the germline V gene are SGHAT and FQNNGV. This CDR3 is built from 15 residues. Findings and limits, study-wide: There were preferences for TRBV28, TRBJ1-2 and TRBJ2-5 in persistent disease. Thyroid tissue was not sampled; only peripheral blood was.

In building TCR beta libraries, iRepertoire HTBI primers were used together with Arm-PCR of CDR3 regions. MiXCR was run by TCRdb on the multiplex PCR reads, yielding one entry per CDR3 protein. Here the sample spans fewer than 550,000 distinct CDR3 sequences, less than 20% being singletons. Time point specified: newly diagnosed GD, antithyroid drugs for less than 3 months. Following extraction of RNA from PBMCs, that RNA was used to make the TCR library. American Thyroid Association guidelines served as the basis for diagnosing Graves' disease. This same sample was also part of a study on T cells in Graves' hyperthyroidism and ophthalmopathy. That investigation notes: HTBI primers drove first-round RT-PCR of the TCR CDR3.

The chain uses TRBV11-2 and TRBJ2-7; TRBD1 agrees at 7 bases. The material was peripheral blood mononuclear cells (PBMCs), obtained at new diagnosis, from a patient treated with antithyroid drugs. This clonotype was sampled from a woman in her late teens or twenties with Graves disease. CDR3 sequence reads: CAGSLLGGLAYEQYF. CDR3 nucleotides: TGTGCCGGCAGCTTACTAGGGGGCCTGGCCTACGAGCAGTACTTC.